This entry features one T cell receptor beta chain sequence. Its antigen is not known. RNA transcripts provided the source from which TCR beta CDR3 regions were amplified. HTBI primers were used for first-round RT-PCR of the TCR CDR3. Each CDR3 protein is one row after TCRdb ran MiXCR on the multiplex PCR reads. The table records hundreds of thousands of distinct CDR3 sequences, about 20% of them present only once. These data belong to a study of T cells in Graves' hyperthyroidism and ophthalmopathy. General study findings and limits: Ophthalmopathy could be told apart from stable hyperthyroidism with a 13 V-J model. The majority of expanded thyroid clonotypes above 0.001 also appeared in blood.

Duration under 3 months, a NOSPECS grade of at least 4, and a Clinical Activity Score of at least 3 characterized the ophthalmopathy patients. The CDR3 spans 14 residues. The germline V gene has CDR1 SGHDT and CDR2 YYEEEE. J lost 3 bases, V lost 7 bases, and 10 bases had no gene match. Sequenced input: blood. This TCR was sampled from a woman aged 70-85 years with Graves' ophthalmopathy. This chain joins TRBV5-6 and TRBJ2-7; 7 positions agree with TRBD1. CDR3 region: CASQTGQQNYEQYF. The CDR3, as DNA: TGTGCCAGCCAAACGGGACAGCAAAACTACGAGCAGTACTTC.